This TCR beta chain comes out of a study of cytomegalovirus exposure and HLA in healthy donors. Study-wide results and limits: While the bulk of TCR sequences proved rare, some public TCRs turned up in many donors. The study designated 150 or so TCR beta chains cytomegalovirus-associated.

This clone was observed once. Its antigen remains unknown. Sequencing used immunoSEQ multiplex PCR; TCRdb keeps in-frame clones, though not all of them. Here the sample spans some 140,000 clones, approximately 86% being singletons. Germline V CDR1 and CDR2: SGHTA, FQGNSA. The CDR3 has 13 amino acids. V was pared by 1 base and J by 6 bases, with 9 bases between. The sequence came from a man younger than 35 in good health and CMV-seropositive. The gene calls are TRBV7-2 and TRBJ1-1; D not certain. Source material: PBMCs. The CDR3 coding sequence is TGTGCCAGCAGCTTAGAGGCGGTTTCTGAAGCTTTCTTT. Protein product: CASSLEAVSEAFF.